This T cell receptor beta chain was found in a study of response to subunit inactivated influenza vaccine. Study-level results: Seasonal influenza vaccination, on each occasion, was suggested by the authors to recruit few new T cells.

This clonotype was observed a few times. Its antigen is not known. One entry per CDR3 protein results from TCRdb running MiXCR on the RT-PCR reads. The sample records about half a million distinct CDR3 sequences, roughly 8.2% being singletons. From germline, CDR1 is SEHNR and CDR2 FQNEAQ (reference sequence). The CDR3 spans 14 residues. Deletions cut 6 bases from V and 2 bases from J, with 14 bases between. The specimen was PBMCs from blood, collected 23 to 25 months after vaccination. The sequence came from a man aged 45 to 75 who received an inactivated influenza vaccine. The chain combines TRBV7-9 with TRBJ2-7; D is uncertain. The CDR3 region has the DNA TGTGCCAGCAGTCTTCCTTGGACCCCCTACGAGCAGTACTTC. This encodes CASSLPWTPYEQYF.